This T cell receptor (beta chain) was identified during a study of CXCR3-negative and CXCR3-positive naive CD8 T cells. Study results and caveats: Much lower diversity was found in memory CD8+ cells, while both naive subsets had comparably high diversity. After cryopreservation, expression of CXCR3 was partially reduced, and most assays were run with fresh PBMCs. Compared with CXCR3-negative naive cells, CXCR3-positive naive cells showed more hydrophobic TRB CDR3s.

Germline assignment: CDR1 SGHRS and CDR2 YFSETQ. The CDR3 is made up of 15 amino acids. In regard to this clonotype: Its antigen is as yet unknown.

Triplicate sorts of 290,000 or so cells per CD8+ subset. Researchers prepared the TRB cDNA libraries using 5' RACE with UMI labels. TCRdb reanalyzed the 5' RACE reads, giving one entry per CDR3 protein sequence and no DNA. The sample table sets out 100,000 to 150,000 distinct CDR3 sequences. This rearrangement joins TRBV5-1 to TRBJ2-3. Material for sequencing was naive CXCR3- CD8+ T cells from blood. Subset specified: CD45RO-CCR7+CD27+CD95- naive CD8+ T cells lacking CXCR3 (TNR3-). The sequence came from a human donor in good health. Some clones in this sample may be carry-over from other donors' samples. Here the CDR3 reads CASSWGFSSTDTQYF. The full variable domain, its missing parts supplied by reference TRBV5-1 and TRBJ2-3, is KAGVTQTPRYLIKTRGQQVTLSCSPISGHRSVSWYQQTPGQGLQFLFEYFSETQRNKGNFPGRFSGRQFSNSRSEMNVSTLELGDSALYLCASSWGFSSTDTQYFGPGTRLTVL.